This passage covers 5 T cell receptor beta chains from one sample sequenced in a study of T cells expressing NK-cell markers. TCRdb reprocessed the 5' RACE reads; each CDR3 protein has one entry and no DNA is given. The sample totals 250,000 to 300,000 distinct CDR3 sequences. What was sequenced was blood T cells: a sorted CD56 or NKG2C T cell subset, CD4+ or CD8+ T cells, or bulk PBMC T cells (not recorded which). These receptor sequences come from a man aged 18 to 29 in good health.

V usage is TRBV24-1 and J usage is TRBJ2-2. The CDR3 length is 15 residues. From germline, CDR1 is KGHDR and CDR2 SFDVKD. CDR3 in amino acids: CATSDQISEAGELFF.

The rearrangement uses TRBV12-3 or TRBV12-4 and TRBJ2-3. The CDR3 is 15 residues long. CDR3 amino acids: CASSFAGAKADTQYF.

The rearrangement joins TRBV20-1 to TRBJ1-5; TCRdb returns TRBD1, unconfirmable since there is no DNA. The CDR3 covers 12 residues. CDR1 is DFQATT and CDR2 is SNEGSKA in the germline V gene (reference sequence). CDR3: CSARQGGQPQHF.

This chain's CDR3 is CASRLGTSGSGADTQYF. The chain recombines TRBV5-1 with TRBJ2-3; TCRdb proposes TRBD2, but this gene call is untestable without DNA. Per germline, CDR1 SGHRS and CDR2 YFSETQ. This CDR3 has 17 amino acids.

The rearrangement joins TRBV6-5 to TRBJ2-1; TCRdb's D call of TRBD2 is untestable without DNA. This CDR3 region has 16 residues. Germline V gene lookup returns CDR1 MNHEY and CDR2 SVGAGI. CDR3 sequence reads: CASSYSRLAGGYEQFF.